The 29 T cell receptor beta chains given below trace back to one sample, sequenced in a study of early T cells in non-severe SARS-CoV-2 infection. Via MiXCR, TCRdb re-called the 5' RACE reads, giving one row per CDR3 protein. The sample lists roughly 70,000 distinct CDR3 sequences; about 13% were seen once. The sequenced sample consisted of whole blood. These receptor sequences come from an adult who was a healthcare worker with PCR-confirmed SARS-CoV-2 infection or an uninfected control (not recorded which).

V gene TRBV2 combines with J gene TRBJ1-4, with D hard to call. Trimming left V 10 bases short and J 7 bases short, with 16 bases between. The CDR3 has 13 amino acids. CDR1 and CDR2 (germline): SNHLY, FYNNEI. The CDR3 sequence is CATRRFPGEKLFF. The CDR3 DNA reads TGTGCCACACGCAGGTTCCCCGGTGAAAAACTGTTTTTT.

This clonotype was seen a handful of times. The gene calls are TRBV19 and TRBJ2-3, with a possible D match to TRBD2 (6 bases). Trimming took 5 bases from V and 5 from J, leaving 17 bases between them. Germline V gene sequence: CDR1 LNHDA, CDR2 SQIVND (reference sequence). This CDR3 comprises 15 residues. CDR3 in amino acids: CASSSAVAGIDTQYF. The CDR3 nucleotides are TGTGCCAGTAGTTCCGCCGTCGCGGGAATAGATACGCAGTATTTT.

This clonotype has ten or more counts. The chain has TRBV13 and TRBJ2-5, with D perhaps matching TRBD1 or TRBD2 (5 bases each). The ends were cut back, 1 base at V and 6 bases at J, with 18 bases in the middle. CDR1 is PRHDT and CDR2 is FYEKMQ in the germline V gene (reference sequence). The CDR3 covers 16 residues. CDR3 coding DNA: TGTGCCAGCAGCTTAGCCAGGGACGGAGCTCGACAGACCCAGTACTTC. Residues: CASSLARDGARQTQYF.

The gene calls are TRBV21-1 and TRBJ2-7. TRBV21-1 is deemed a pseudogene. The CDR3 is 12 residues long. For the CDR3, the DNA is TGTGCCAGCAGCAAGGGCAGCTACGAGCAGTACTTC. It specifies CASSKGSYEQYF.

This clonotype was seen a handful of times. V and J are TRBV18 and TRBJ1-1, with a possible D match to TRBD1 (6 bases). Germline V CDR1 and CDR2: KGHSH, LQKENI. This CDR3 contains 12 residues. Trimming left V 4 bases short and J 3 bases short, with 6 bases between. For the CDR3, the DNA is TGTGCCAGCTCACGACAGGACACTGAAGCTTTCTTT. Amino acids: CASSRQDTEAFF. Full variable domain (remainder filled in from reference TRBV18 and TRBJ1-1): NAGVMQNPRHLVRRRGQEARLRCSPMKGHSHVYWYRQLPEEGLKFMVYLQKENIIDESGMPKERFSAEFPKEGPSILRIQQVVRGDSAAYFCASSRQDTEAFFGQGTRLTVV.

Only a few counts were recorded for this clonotype. The chain couples TRBV18 to TRBJ2-1; 11 nucleotides match TRBD2. This CDR3 has 16 residues. The germline CDR1 and CDR2 sequences are KGHSH and LQKENI. V dropped 0 bases and J dropped 7; count of bases not matched to a gene: 5. The CDR3 loop is CASSPPLSSGRNEQFF. In nucleotides, the CDR3 is TGTGCCAGCTCACCACCGTTATCTAGCGGGAGGAATGAGCAGTTCTTC.

The chain recombines TRBV7-2 with TRBJ2-3, with D maybe TRBD2 (5 bases). The CDR3 loop spans 13 amino acids. The V gene lost 4 bases and the J gene lost 12 bases, with 17 bases spanning the gap. The germline CDR1 and CDR2 sequences are SGHTA and FQGNSA. The CDR3 DNA reads as TGTGCCAGCAGCTCAGCTCTAGCTGGATTCCAGTATTTT. Translation gives CASSSALAGFQYF.

This clonotype turned up a few times. This chain uses TRBV9 with TRBJ1-3; D is ambiguous. CDR1 and CDR2 (germline): SGDLS, YYNGEE. The CDR3 is 15 amino acids. Between the trimmed V and J ends, which lost 0 bases and 0 bases, there was a span of 7 bases. The CDR3 loop is CASSVEGSSGNTIYF. CDR3 nucleotide sequence: TGTGCCAGCAGCGTAGAGGGCAGCTCTGGAAACACCATATATTTT. Combining the CDR3 with reference TRBV9 and TRBJ1-3 gives the whole variable domain DSGVTQTPKHLITATGQRVTLRCSPRSGDLSVYWYQQSLDQGLQFLIQYYNGEERAKGNILERFSAQQFPDLHSELNLSSLELGDSALYFCASSVEGSSGNTIYFGEGSWLTVV.

This clonotype was picked up many times. The rearrangement joins TRBV7-2 to TRBJ2-7, with no clear D. V shed 5 bases and J shed 2 bases, with 7 bases lying between them. This CDR3 has 12 residues. Per the germline V gene, CDR1 is SGHTA and CDR2 is FQGNSA. The CDR3 region is CASSPNTYEQYF. In DNA form, the CDR3 reads TGTGCCAGCAGCCCGAATACCTACGAGCAGTACTTC.

Many counts were recorded for this clonotype. The V call is TRBV7-2, the J call TRBJ1-5; D is possibly TRBD1 (5 bases). V shed 3 bases and J shed 6 bases, with 15 bases lying between them. Germline V gene data show CDR1 as SGHTA and CDR2 as FQGNSA. CDR3 length: 15 amino acids. The CDR3 reads CASSLGTRESQPQHF. For the CDR3, the DNA is TGTGCCAGCAGCTTGGGGACGCGGGAAAGTCAGCCCCAGCATTTT.

This clonotype occurred many times. This chain uses TRBV29-1 with TRBJ2-1, with unresolved D. Germline V gives CDR1 SQVTM, CDR2 ANQGSEA. Trimming shortened V by 6 bases and J by 10 bases, and 4 bases separated the two germline ends. The CDR3 is 8 amino acids. CDR3 loop: CSVGEQFF. Here the CDR3 DNA reads TGCAGCGTAGGGGAGCAGTTCTTC.

This clonotype was counted a few times. V usage is TRBV4-1 and J usage is TRBJ2-7; D assignment may be TRBD1 or TRBD2 (5 bases each). V gave up 4 bases and J gave up 5 bases, with 12 bases separating them. The CDR3 length is 13 residues. Germline V lookup: CDR1 MGHRA, CDR2 YSYEKL. This CDR3 reads CASSRGVGDEQYF. As DNA, the CDR3 is TGCGCCAGCAGCCGGGGAGTAGGGGACGAGCAGTACTTC.

This sequence joins TRBV12-3 or TRBV12-4 and TRBJ2-7; the D is unclear. This CDR3 spans 14 amino acids. The ends were cut back, 1 base at V and 5 bases at J, with 12 bases in the middle. CDR3 residues: CASSLVEFRNEQYF. In DNA form, the CDR3 reads TGTGCCAGCAGTTTAGTGGAGTTTCGGAACGAGCAGTACTTC.

This clonotype was picked up many times. The gene calls are TRBV24-1 and TRBJ2-1; D is perhaps TRBD1 (6 bases). The CDR3 length is 16 residues. Germline CDR1 and CDR2: KGHDR and SFDVKD. Trimming removed 3 bases from V and 7 bases from J, with 18 bases in between. CDR3 sequence: CATSDPWVARGNEQFF. DNA of the CDR3: TGTGCCACCAGTGATCCGTGGGTAGCGAGGGGGAATGAGCAGTTCTTC.

V is TRBV4-3 and J is TRBJ1-2; D is ambiguous. The CDR3 is 14 amino acids. Germline CDR1 reads LGHNA; CDR2 reads YSLEER. Trimming took 0 bases from V and 3 from J, leaving 8 bases between them. The CDR3 DNA sequence: TGCGCCAGCAGCCAAGATCACAGCCACTATGGCTACACCTTC. Its translation: CASSQDHSHYGYTF.

This clonotype was recorded only once. The V gene is TRBV9, the J gene TRBJ2-1; 9 bases map to TRBD2. CDR3 length equals 14 residues. V shed 4 bases, J shed 6 bases, and the junction held 5 bases outside the gene matches. Germline V gives CDR1 SGDLS, CDR2 YYNGEE. The CDR3: CASSPAGGTNEQFF. CDR3 nucleotide sequence: TGTGCCAGCAGCCCAGCGGGGGGCACCAATGAGCAGTTCTTC. The whole variable domain, filled in from reference TRBV9 and TRBJ2-1, reads DSGVTQTPKHLITATGQRVTLRCSPRSGDLSVYWYQQSLDQGLQFLIQYYNGEERAKGNILERFSAQQFPDLHSELNLSSLELGDSALYFCASSPAGGTNEQFFGPGTRLTVL.

This clonotype was counted between two and nine times. J is TRBJ1-3 and V is TRBV7-9; D call uncertain. The CDR3 consists of 15 residues. In germline, CDR1 is SEHNR, CDR2 FQNEAQ (reference sequence). Deletions cut 5 bases from V and 0 bases from J, with 11 bases between. The CDR3 reads CASSKLRASGNTIYF. In DNA form, the CDR3 reads TGTGCCAGCAGCAAACTACGGGCCTCTGGAAACACCATATATTTT.

This clonotype has a count of ten or more. J is TRBJ2-1 and V is TRBV7-2; D call uncertain. V lost 5 bases to trimming and J lost 2 bases, with 10 bases between them. The CDR3 runs to 14 residues. In germline, CDR1 is SGHTA, CDR2 FQGNSA. CDR3 nucleotides: TGTGCCAGCAGCAGGACCGCGACCTACAATGAGCAGTTCTTC. This codes for CASSRTATYNEQFF.

Only a few counts were recorded for this clonotype. CDR3 nucleotides: TGTGCCAGCAGGCCCACAGGATCTGGGGCCAACGTCCTGACTTTC. It is translated as CASRPTGSGANVLTF. This chain connects TRBV6-5 to TRBJ2-6, with a tentative D call TRBD1 (5 bases). CDR1 is MNHEY and CDR2 is SVGAGI in the germline V gene. The CDR3 runs to 15 residues. The V end was cut by 6 bases, the J end by 1 base, with 10 bases between.

The CDR3 region is CASSPSGGSGTEAFF. The CDR3 nucleotides are TGTGCCAGCAGCCCATCGGGGGGGAGCGGCACTGAAGCTTTCTTT. The chain joins TRBV7-3 to TRBJ1-1; tentatively, D is TRBD1 (5 bases). The CDR3 is made up of 15 amino acids. V lost 5 bases and J 4 bases, leaving 17 bases between the germline ends. CDR1 and CDR2 (germline): SGHTA, FQGTGA.

This clonotype appeared many times. V usage is TRBV20-1 and J usage is TRBJ1-1, with D possibly TRBD1 on 5 matching bases. V was shortened by 3 bases and J by 0 bases, with 14 bases between the two germline ends. Germline V gene data show CDR1 as DFQATT and CDR2 as SNEGSKA (reference sequence). The CDR3 contains 15 residues. The CDR3 region has the DNA TGCAGTGCTAGTCGGCAGGGAGTGATGAACACTGAAGCTTTCTTT. Translated: CSASRQGVMNTEAFF.

This clonotype was seen only a few times. This chain links TRBV30 with TRBJ1-2, with D possibly TRBD1 on 5 matching bases. The V and J ends lost 6 bases and 4 bases respectively, with 24 bases between them. Germline values: CDR1 GTSNPN, CDR2 SVGIG (reference sequence). This CDR3 spans 16 amino acids. DNA for the CDR3: TGTGCCTGCTCGGGGCCAGCGACCCAGATTATCTATGGCTACACCTTC. It codes for CACSGPATQIIYGYTF.

This sequence joins TRBV20-1 and TRBJ2-7; TRBD2 aligns across 11 bases. The CDR3 is made up of 14 amino acids. Germline CDR1 reads DFQATT; CDR2 reads SNEGSKA (reference sequence). The V segment lost 1 base and the J segment 1 base; nucleotides outside the gene matches: 0. CDR3 loop: CSARGTSGSYEQYF. CDR3 sequence (DNA): TGCAGTGCTAGAGGGACTAGCGGGTCCTACGAGCAGTACTTC.

The V gene is TRBV5-1, the J gene TRBJ2-2; 7 nucleotides agree with TRBD2. J gave up 4 bases and V 7 bases, and 4 bases lay outside the gene matches. Per the germline V gene, CDR1 is SGHRS and CDR2 is YFSETQ. The CDR3 is 13 amino acids. CDR3 sequence (DNA): TGCGCCAGCCGCCTAGCGGCCACCGGGGAGCTGTTTTTT. Residues: CASRLAATGELFF.

The rearrangement uses TRBV27 and TRBJ2-2; 7 nucleotides match TRBD2. Trimming took 3 bases from V and 2 from J; bases not matched to a gene: 3. This CDR3 comprises 15 residues. Germline V gene sequence: CDR1 MNHEY, CDR2 SMNVEV (reference sequence). The CDR3 DNA follows: TGTGCCAGCAGTTTGGGGAGGGGAAACACCGGGGAGCTGTTTTTT. Translated, it gives CASSLGRGNTGELFF.

This clonotype was counted ten times or more. The rearrangement links TRBV12-5 to TRBJ2-5; possible D gene TRBD1, 6 bases. Germline V gene data show CDR1 as LGHNT and CDR2 as FRNRAP. V gave up 6 bases and J gave up 1 base, with 9 bases separating them. CDR3 length equals 13 residues. The CDR3 bases are TGTGCTAGTGGAGGACAGTTCCAAGAGACCCAGTACTTC. It codes for CASGGQFQETQYF.

This clonotype appeared many times. J is TRBJ1-2 and V is TRBV18; 7 nucleotides line up with TRBD1. The CDR3 sequence is 16 residues long. Germline CDR1 KGHSH, CDR2 LQKENI. The V gene end was trimmed by 0 bases and the J gene end by 3 bases; junction bases not matched to a gene: 7. CDR3 in amino acids: CASSPPRQGLYYGYTF. Written as DNA, the CDR3 is TGTGCCAGCTCACCACCGCGACAGGGCTTGTACTATGGCTACACCTTC.

In this sample, this clonotype turned up many times. The chain employs TRBV7-8 and TRBJ2-1; the D gene is possibly TRBD1 (6 bases). V lost 1 base to trimming and J lost 6 bases, with 7 bases between them. The CDR3 totals 13 residues. Germline values: CDR1 SGHVS, CDR2 FQNEAQ. CDR3 sequence (DNA): TGTGCCAGCAGCTTAGTAGGGGGCAATGAGCAGTTCTTC. This gives the protein CASSLVGGNEQFF.

This clonotype came up many times. This chain links TRBV12-3 or TRBV12-4 with TRBJ2-7, with TRBD2 identical over 9 bases. The CDR3 has 14 amino acids. V lost 6 bases to trimming and J lost 0 bases; unmatched junction nucleotides: 3. CDR3: CASRYSGSSYEQYF. CDR3 coding DNA: TGTGCCAGCAGGTATAGCGGGAGCTCCTACGAGCAGTACTTC.